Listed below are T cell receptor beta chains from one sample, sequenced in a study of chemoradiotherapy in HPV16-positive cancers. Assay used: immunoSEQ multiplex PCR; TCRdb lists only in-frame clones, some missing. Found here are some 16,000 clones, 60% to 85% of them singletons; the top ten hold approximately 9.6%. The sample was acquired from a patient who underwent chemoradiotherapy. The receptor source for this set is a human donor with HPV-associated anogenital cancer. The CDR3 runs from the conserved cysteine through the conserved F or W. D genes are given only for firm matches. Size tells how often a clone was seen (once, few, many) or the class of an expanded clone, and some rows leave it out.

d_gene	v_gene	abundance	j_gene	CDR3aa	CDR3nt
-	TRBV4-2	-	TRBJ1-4	CASSQGGTQSEKLFF	TGTGCCAGCAGCCAAGGGGGGACTCAAAGTGAAAAACTGTTTTTT
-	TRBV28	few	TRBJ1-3	CVCRSGNTIYF	TGTGTCTGTAGGTCTGGAAACACCATATATTTT
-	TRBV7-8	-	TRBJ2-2	CASRLGSRNTGELFF	TGTGCCAGCAGGTTAGGATCCCGAAACACCGGGGAGCTGTTTTTT
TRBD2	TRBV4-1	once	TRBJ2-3	CASSQGWASGSTDTQYF	TGCGCCAGCAGCCAAGGCTGGGCTAGCGGGAGCACAGATACGCAGTATTTT
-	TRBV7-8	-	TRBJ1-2	CASSPKGGTTENGYTF	TGTGCCAGCAGCCCTAAGGGAGGCACCACCGAGAATGGCTACACCTTC
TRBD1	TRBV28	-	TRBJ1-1	CASDGTGETEAFF	TGTGCCAGCGATGGGACAGGGGAAACTGAAGCTTTCTTT
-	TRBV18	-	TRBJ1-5	CASSLQPEGNQPQHF	TGTGCCAGCTCACTTCAGCCTGAGGGCAATCAGCCCCAGCATTTT
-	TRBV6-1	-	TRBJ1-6	CASSESAGYNSPLHF	TGTGCCAGCAGTGAAAGTGCAGGGTATAATTCACCCCTCCACTTT
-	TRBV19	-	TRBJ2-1	CASSSRRGLPNEQFF	TGTGCCAGTAGTTCCCGCCGGGGCCTACCCAATGAGCAGTTCTTC
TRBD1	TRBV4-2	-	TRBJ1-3	CASSQTGNTIYF	TGTGCCAGCAGCCAGACAGGGAACACCATATATTTT
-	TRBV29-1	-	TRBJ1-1	CSVEGVTEAFF	TGCAGCGTTGAAGGGGTGACTGAAGCTTTCTTT
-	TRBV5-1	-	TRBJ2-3	CASSYLTSTDTQYF	TGCGCCAGCAGCTATCTGACTAGTACAGATACGCAGTATTTT
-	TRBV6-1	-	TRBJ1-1	CASSGDRGTEAFF	TGTGCCAGCAGCGGAGACAGAGGCACTGAAGCTTTCTTT
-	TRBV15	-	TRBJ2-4	CATSLGRDKNIQYF	TGTGCCACTTCCCTTGGACGAGACAAAAACATTCAGTACTTC
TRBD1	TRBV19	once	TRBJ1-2	CASRKGDRGSYGYTF	TGTGCCAGCCGAAAAGGGGACAGGGGATCCTACGGCTACACCTTC
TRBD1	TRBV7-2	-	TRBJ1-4	CASSNRGRYEKLFF	TGTGCCAGCAGCAACAGGGGGCGGTATGAAAAACTGTTTTTT
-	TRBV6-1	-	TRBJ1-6	CASKEVDNSPLHF	TGTGCCAGCAAGGAGGTTGATAATTCACCCCTCCACTTT
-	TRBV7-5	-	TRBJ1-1	CARSLFKQAFF	TGTGCCAGAAGCTTATTTAAACAGGCTTTCTTT
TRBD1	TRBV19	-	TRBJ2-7	CASSPPGTGAEEQYF	TGTGCCAGTAGTCCACCCGGGACAGGGGCTGAAGAGCAGTACTTC
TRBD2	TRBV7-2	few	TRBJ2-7	CASSNSGGRNYEQYF	TGTGCCAGCAGCAACAGCGGGGGCCGAAACTACGAGCAGTACTTC
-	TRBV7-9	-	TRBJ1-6	CASSQSLAARPLHF	TGTGCCAGCAGCCAATCCCTGGCGGCGCGACCCCTCCACTTT
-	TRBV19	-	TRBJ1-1	CASKSLDRLNTEAFF	TGTGCCAGTAAATCTCTGGACAGATTGAACACTGAAGCTTTCTTT
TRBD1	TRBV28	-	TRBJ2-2	CASRTGFGELFF	TGTGCCAGCAGGACAGGGTTCGGGGAGCTGTTTTTT
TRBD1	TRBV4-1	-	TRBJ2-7	CASSQESTGGYEQYF	TGCGCCAGCAGCCAAGAGTCTACAGGGGGTTACGAGCAGTACTTC
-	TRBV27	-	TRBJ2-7	CASSVVISRAYEQYF	TGTGCCAGCAGTGTCGTAATCTCCCGGGCCTACGAGCAGTACTTC
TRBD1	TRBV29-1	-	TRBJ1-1	CSAAQGGTEAFF	TGCAGCGCCGCGCAGGGGGGCACTGAAGCTTTCTTT
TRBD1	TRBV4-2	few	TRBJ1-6	CASSPGGQGSYNSPLHF	TGTGCCAGCAGCCCCGGTGGACAGGGGTCCTATAATTCACCCCTCCACTTT
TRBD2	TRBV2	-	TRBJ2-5	CASSDITSGRETQYF	TGTGCCAGCAGTGATATCACTAGCGGGAGAGAGACCCAGTACTTC
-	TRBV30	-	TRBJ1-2	CAWSYTDSQRGYTF	TGTGCCTGGAGTTATACCGACAGTCAGAGGGGCTACACCTTC
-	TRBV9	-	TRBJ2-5	CASSVEGRKETQYF	TGTGCCAGCAGCGTAGAAGGGCGGAAAGAGACCCAGTACTTC
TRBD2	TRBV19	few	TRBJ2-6	CASSIPGGGPGANVLTF	TGTGCCAGTAGTATACCCGGCGGGGGACCTGGGGCCAACGTCCTGACTTTC
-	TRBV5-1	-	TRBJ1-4	CASSSDTKGKLFF	TGCGCCAGCAGCTCTGACACTAAGGGCAAACTGTTTTTT
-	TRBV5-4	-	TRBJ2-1	CASSVLTHNSYNEQFF	TGTGCCAGCAGCGTACTGACCCATAACTCCTACAATGAGCAGTTCTTC
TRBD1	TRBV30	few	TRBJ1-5	CAWSVGQGGNQRPQHF	TGTGCCTGGAGTGTGGGACAGGGAGGGAACCAACGGCCCCAGCATTTT
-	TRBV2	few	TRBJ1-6	CASSPVGTGYSPLHF	TGTGCCAGCAGTCCCGTCGGGACCGGGTACTCACCCCTCCACTTT
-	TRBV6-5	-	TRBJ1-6	CASADRAYNSPLHF	TGTGCCAGCGCAGACCGCGCCTATAATTCACCCCTCCACTTT
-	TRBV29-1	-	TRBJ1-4	CSVLTANEKLFF	TGCAGCGTGCTGACGGCAAATGAAAAACTGTTTTTT
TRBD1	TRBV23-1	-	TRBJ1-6	CASSQDRGSNSPLHF	TGCGCCAGCAGTCAGGACAGGGGATCTAATTCACCCCTCCACTTT
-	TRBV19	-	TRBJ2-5	CASSIGGQETQYF	TGTGCCAGTAGTATTGGTGGACAAGAGACCCAGTACTTC
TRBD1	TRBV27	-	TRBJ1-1	CASSFDRGTEAFF	TGTGCCAGCAGTTTCGACAGGGGAACTGAAGCTTTCTTT
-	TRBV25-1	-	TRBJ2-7	CASSNLGLHEQYF	TGTGCCAGCAGTAATTTGGGACTTCACGAGCAGTACTTC
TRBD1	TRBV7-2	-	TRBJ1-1	CASSLTRTAGTANTEAFF	TGTGCCAGCAGCTTAACAAGAACCGCCGGGACAGCAAACACTGAAGCTTTCTTT
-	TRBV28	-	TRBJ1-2	CASSSPPLLGGYTF	TGTGCCAGCAGTTCGCCCCCCCTATTGGGAGGCTACACCTTC
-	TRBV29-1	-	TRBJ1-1	CSVEVAPNEAFF	TGCAGCGTTGAAGTTGCGCCAAACGAAGCTTTCTTT
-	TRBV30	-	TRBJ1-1	CAWVGRYTMNTEAFF	TGTGCCTGGGTGGGGCGGTATACCATGAACACTGAAGCTTTCTTT
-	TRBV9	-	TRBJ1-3	CASSVVEGAGNTIYF	TGTGCCAGCAGCGTAGTGGAGGGAGCTGGAAACACCATATATTTT
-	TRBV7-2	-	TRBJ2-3	CASSLGSWGTDTQYF	TGTGCCAGCAGCTTAGGGTCCTGGGGCACAGATACGCAGTATTTT
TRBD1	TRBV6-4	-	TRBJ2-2	CASSETGANTGELFF	TGTGCCAGCAGTGAGACAGGGGCGAACACCGGGGAGCTGTTTTTT
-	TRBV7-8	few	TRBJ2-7	CASSFSFLSSYEQYF	TGTGCCAGCAGCTTCAGTTTCCTGAGCTCCTACGAGCAGTACTTC
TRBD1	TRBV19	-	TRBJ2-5	CASSIMMTGQETQYF	TGTGCCAGTAGTATCATGATGACAGGGCAAGAGACCCAGTACTTC
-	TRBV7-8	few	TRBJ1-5	CASSLGNMDSYNQPQHF	TGTGCCAGCAGCTTAGGTAATATGGACAGTTACAATCAGCCCCAGCATTTT